The T cell receptor beta chain under discussion was sequenced for a study of cytomegalovirus exposure and HLA in healthy donors (TCRdb year 2017). Context from the whole study: According to an earlier analysis of several hundred of the donors, about 190 million T cells yielded 100 million or so unique TCR beta sequences and around 280 Gb of sequence data. Because of strong linkage in the cohort, roughly five DR-DQ haplotypes were treated as single units for association and clustering. Rather than using new phenotypic data, the later analysis identified candidate immune exposures from TCR beta sequences and from how often those sequences occurred across donors. Of the 300 to 400 genotyped donors, roughly 85% fell in the genetic ancestry cluster associated with self-reported Caucasian donors. A later genetic analysis used genome-wide SNP genotypes for 398 of the 666 donors, treating that subset as a discovery cohort. The study profiled the T cell repertoires of hundreds of subjects by immunosequencing and related them to cytomegalovirus serostatus. Donor age, sex, ethnicity and CMV serostatus were compiled alongside the repertoire data. An early release that covered some 630 HLA-typed donors contained approximately 300 gigabases of sequencing data and around 85 million unique TCR sequences. Typing coverage differed by locus: A, B, C, DRB1 and DQB1 were typed in about 629-640 donors, DQA1 in 500 to 550, DPA1 in nearly 610, and DPB1 in just under 490. To decide whether each TCR beta V gene segment behaved as functional or pseudogenic, an earlier analysis of fewer than 750 of the donors relied on high-throughput TCR beta sequencing. HLA typing included class I and class II loci at four-digit resolution. Every discovery cohort repertoire had been produced on one sequencing platform. To predict cytomegalovirus infection status, the study combined high-throughput TCR immunosequencing, statistical association of individual TCRs with disease status, and machine learning. Across 300 to 500 genotyped donors of the cohort, an average of roughly 200,000 unique TCR beta nucleotide sequences per donor were sequenced, and 15% to 20% of those sequences were non-productive. The study was designed to test whether signatures of past pathogen exposure could be identified by cataloging public T cell receptors. A later analysis re-analyzed previously published TCR beta repertoires from 650 to 800 donors and added high-resolution HLA genotyping to study TCR occurrence patterns. Along with the roughly 610-subject first cohort, a separate validation cohort of 120 different subjects was used.

The cohort was made up of several hundred healthy bone marrow donors. Cohort members were all nominally healthy when sampled, although unrecorded immune exposures were likely present. The donor tested CMV seronegative and was one of the 352 seronegative cohort members. Every donor gave a peripheral blood sample, and the peripheral blood mononuclear cells from that sample were used for TCR beta sequencing. Genomic DNA extraction from the blood cell samples was performed with the Qiagen DNeasy Blood Extraction Kit. As for this clone: Its antigen remains unidentified. Base-call qualities are not available, and no considerably larger clone is one nucleotide away.

Library preparation used the immunoSEQ multiplex PCR assay. The multiplex PCR relied on a mix of 60 forward primers for TCR Vbeta segments and 13 reverse primers for TCR Jbeta segments. Amplification of the CDR3 region of rearranged TCR beta genes was performed with a multiplex PCR assay on genomic DNA. Amplified TCR beta libraries were sequenced as 87-base-pair reads on the Illumina HiSeq System. Under the source paper's analysis protocol: In a later analysis, roughly 80 million unique TCR beta chains were counted across the approximately 640 repertoires, and roughly 10 million of these chains were shared by at least two donors. Raw reads were error-corrected and collapsed into unique sequences with a nearest-neighbor algorithm that merged closely related sequences to remove PCR and sequencing errors. To assign V, D and J gene segments, CDR3 sequences were aligned to IMGT reference sequences. Each retained sequence needed at least a six-nucleotide match to both a V gene segment and a J gene segment. Rearrangements were classified as productive when the CDR3 lacked stop codons and remained in frame with V and J, and all other rearrangements were classified as non-productive. CDR3 was defined by IMGT convention, running from the second conserved V-encoded cysteine to the conserved J-encoded phenylalanine. In an earlier analysis of more than 550 of the donors, sequences lacking an unambiguous match to a single V gene segment were excluded. An earlier analysis of 587 of the donors called V segments functional above 56.7% productive rearrangements and segregating when the between-donor standard deviation exceeded 5%. A statistical classification framework was built to diagnose cytomegalovirus status from the catalog of TCR beta chain sequences. In a later analysis, V and J genes were assigned by comparing TCR nucleotide sequences against IMGT/GENE-DB human TR gene sequences. Using the TCRdist pipeline, a later analysis assigned CDR3 sequences along with most-parsimonious VDJ recombination scenarios. A later analysis defined each TCR beta chain by its CDR3 amino acid sequence plus V-gene family, and excluded reads lacking a unique V-gene family. To address suspected cross-contamination and a sequencing artifact, a later analysis removed approximately 600 highly shared, low-generation-probability nucleotide sequences. In a later analysis, a clonal expansion index for each public chain was calculated from normalized within-repertoire ranks of inferred template counts. A later analysis computed generation probabilities with a VDJ recombination model fitted to out-of-frame rearrangements, and checked the results against IGoR. Hypergeometric tests were used in a later analysis to score TCR-TCR, TCR-HLA and TCR-CMV co-occurrence, with a repertoire-size bias correction applied to the TCR pairs. A later analysis estimated false discovery rates by permuting HLA or CMV assignments 20 times. In a later analysis, co-occurring TCRs were grouped using DBSCAN, with TCRdist sequence similarity added in when clustering inside HLA-allele-positive subsets. Repertoires with fewer than 30,000 or more than 120,000 public chains, plus five repertoires with anomalous nucleotide sharing, were excluded from co-occurrence clustering. Drawn from immuneACCESS, this table holds only the in-frame rearrangements with V and J called that TCRdb kept. Clones are partly lost; checked studies trace under half to an unresolved V gene and leave the rest unexplained. The V and J calls and the clone size are those of that table, but D and trimming were determined from the DNA. The sample data list some 99,000 clones, and around 73% of these were observed just once. The top ten clonotypes cover approximately 8.4% of the sample.

Results the study describes overall, beyond this receptor: A few of the identified cytomegalovirus-associated TCR beta chains were confirmed in vitro to be specific for cytomegalovirus antigens. It was suggested by the authors that the approach could potentially be generalized to other disease states and immunological phenotypes. In the study, about 150 TCR beta chains were listed as associated with cytomegalovirus. The presence/absence analyses assumed that sequencing depth was roughly uniform across donors, and that assumption may not be true. About 17 rarely observed V segments, including chromosome 9 orphons, were excluded from the earlier analysis of several hundred of the donors because counts were too low. Compared with equally common non-associated chains, HLA-associated TCR beta chains in a later analysis were more clonally expanded and had lower generation probabilities. A further reported finding was that TCR beta sequences accurately predicted the HLA-A and HLA-B alleles for most subjects in the first cohort. V-gene and J-gene trimming of TCR beta chains was associated with a missense DCLRE1C variant in a later genetic analysis, and the association was replicated in an independent cohort. Most TCR sequences were observed very rarely across donors, whereas some public TCRs were present in many individuals. According to a later genetic analysis, donors in an Asian-associated ancestry cluster had fewer N-insertions in productive TCRs than the roughly 670-donor mean. In a later analysis, most CMV-associated TCR beta chains were found to appear HLA-restricted, with HLA associations seemingly driven largely by CMV exposure. In a later analysis, the rate of TCR association differed among HLA loci, with DRB1 alleles having the most associated TCRs and HLA-C alleles having the fewest. A group of highly shared sequence variants was considered likely to be a technical artifact of the sequencing pipeline. Only TCR beta chains were sequenced in this cohort, and the absence of alpha or paired-chain data limited detectable features. Linkage disequilibrium might explain the correlated functional status among segregating V segments, but an unknown experimental factor could not be ruled out. Some IMGT-functional V segments, including TRBV6-2 and TRBV6-3, could not be distinguished by the 87-base-pair reads and were therefore excluded. In an earlier analysis of roughly 560 of the donors, most TCR beta V segments were observed in productive rearrangements about 87% or about 30% of the time, broadly matching IMGT annotations. When HLA alleles, especially DR and DQ, strongly co-occurred, TCR associations were difficult to assign to individual alleles. At a false discovery rate of 0.05, a later analysis linked some 18,000 TCR beta sequences to specific HLA alleles. Because some donors lacked HLA typing at each locus, the association tests relied only on the typed subset. In a later analysis, several top co-occurrence clusters were reported to appear linked to parvovirus B19, influenza, CMV and Epstein-Barr virus. The classifier was reported to diagnose cytomegalovirus status with high specificity and sensitivity in both the original and validation cohorts. CMV serostatus was the only immune exposure information available for the cohort.

From its cysteine to its phenylalanine, the CDR3 spans 15 amino acids. Of the read, only the CDR3 DNA is kept; its 45 bases are in frame from base 1. CDR1 is given as SGHRS and CDR2 as YFSETQ, both from the germline V gene. V is pruned by 0 bases and J by 7 bases, leaving 6 bases of the junction without a gene match. Recombination linked TRBV5-1 to TRBJ2-2; TRBD1 agrees with 7 junctional bases. This clonotype was sampled from a man between 35 and 55 years old in good health and CMV-seronegative. Sequencing input: PBMCs. The DNA sequence is as follows: TGCGCCAGCAGCTTGGTGACAGGGAATTTCGGGGAGCTGTTTTTT. Its product reads: CASSLVTGNFGELFF.